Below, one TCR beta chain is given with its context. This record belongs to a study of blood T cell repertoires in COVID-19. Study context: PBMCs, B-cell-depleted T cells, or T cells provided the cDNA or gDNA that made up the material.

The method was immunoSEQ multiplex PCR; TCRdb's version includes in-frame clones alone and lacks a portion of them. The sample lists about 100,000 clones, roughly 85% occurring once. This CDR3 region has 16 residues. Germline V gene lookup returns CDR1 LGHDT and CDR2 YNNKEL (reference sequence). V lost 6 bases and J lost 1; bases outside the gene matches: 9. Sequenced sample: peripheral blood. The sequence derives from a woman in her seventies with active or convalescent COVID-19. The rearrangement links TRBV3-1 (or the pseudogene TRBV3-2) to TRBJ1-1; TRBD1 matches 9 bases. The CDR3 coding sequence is TGTGCCAGCAGTACAGGGGACAGGGCTACGAACACTGAAGCTTTCTTT. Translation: CASSTGDRATNTEAFF.